Following are 20 T cell receptor beta chains from one sample sequenced in a study of blood T cell repertoires in COVID-19. TCRdb keeps only in-frame clones here, not all; method: immunoSEQ multiplex PCR. Here the sample spans 180,000 or so clones, about 85% being singletons. Source material: peripheral blood. All receptors come from an elderly woman with acute or convalescent COVID-19.

The chain recombines TRBV20-1 with TRBJ1-4; maybe TRBD1 (6 bases). The CDR3 runs to 13 residues. V shed 3 bases and J shed 8 bases, with 13 bases lying between them. CDR1 and CDR2 from the germline V gene are DFQATT and SNEGSKA (reference sequence). CDR3 nucleotide sequence: TGCAGTGCTAGTGAACAGGGCGGGGAAAAACTGTTTTTT. Translating it yields CSASEQGGEKLFF.

The count of this clone is one. The gene calls are TRBV6-2 or TRBV6-3 and TRBJ2-7; D possibly corresponds to TRBD1 (8 bases). The CDR3 consists of 16 residues. V dropped 6 bases and J dropped 3 bases, with 21 bases sitting between them. Germline V gives CDR1 MNHEY, CDR2 SVGEGT. In DNA form, the CDR3 reads TGTGCCAGCAGCCAACCCCGGACAGGGAGGGGCTACGAGCAGTACTTC. This codes for CASSQPRTGRGYEQYF.

This clone was observed a single time. The chain has TRBV19 and TRBJ2-3, with TRBD1 identical over 8 bases. The CDR3 covers 13 residues. V lost 6 bases, J lost 5 bases, and 4 bases stayed unmatched. Per germline, CDR1 LNHDA and CDR2 SQIVND (reference sequence). Written as DNA, the CDR3 is TGTGCCAGTAGAACGACAGGGGTAGATACGCAGTATTTT. This translates into CASRTTGVDTQYF.

The genes are TRBV29-1 and TRBJ2-3, with 7 positions matching TRBD1. The V and J ends lost 6 bases and 1 base, in that order; junction bases with no gene match: 4. This CDR3 has 13 residues. Germline CDR1 is SQVTM and CDR2 is ANQGSEA. The CDR3 DNA reads as TGCAGCGTCTTTACAGGGGGCACAGATACGCAGTATTTT. This codes for CSVFTGGTDTQYF.

The chain links TRBV7-9 to TRBJ1-4, with D perhaps matching TRBD1 (5 bases). This CDR3 spans 13 amino acids. Germline CDR1 is SEHNR and CDR2 is FQNEAQ (reference sequence). V was cut by 5 bases and J by 7 bases, with 11 bases left in between. This CDR3 reads CASSQGMSEKLFF. CDR3 nucleotide sequence: TGTGCCAGCAGCCAGGGTATGAGTGAAAAACTGTTTTTT.

The chain couples TRBV5-1 to TRBJ2-3; 8 bases align to TRBD2. Germline lookup yields CDR1 SGHRS and CDR2 YFSETQ. With 1 base clipped from V and 5 bases from J, the junction kept 6 bases outside the gene matches. There are 15 residues in the CDR3. Written as DNA, the CDR3 is TGCGCCAGCAGCTTGATTCCAGCGGGAGAAGATACGCAGTATTTT. This translates into CASSLIPAGEDTQYF.

The V and J genes are TRBV11-2 and TRBJ1-4, with no clear D. V was pared by 6 bases and J by 4 bases, with 12 bases between. The CDR3 extends over 14 amino acids. CDR1 is SGHAT, CDR2 FQNNGV, per germline. CDR3 loop: CASREGHRNEKLFF. DNA of the CDR3: TGTGCCAGCAGAGAGGGTCACCGTAATGAAAAACTGTTTTTT.

V usage is TRBV7-2 and J usage is TRBJ2-3; 10 bases are a match to TRBD2. Losses at the gene ends were 3 bases for V and 4 bases for J; bases not matched to a gene: 7. The CDR3 covers 16 residues. Germline-derived CDR1 and CDR2 are SGHTA and FQGNSA. Here the CDR3 reads CASSFPSGRDADTQYF. For the CDR3, the DNA is TGTGCCAGCAGCTTCCCAAGCGGGAGGGACGCAGATACGCAGTATTTT.

The rearrangement uses TRBV6-1 and TRBJ1-2, with TRBD1 as a possible D gene (6 bases). This CDR3 contains 15 residues. Germline values: CDR1 MNHNS, CDR2 SASEGT. The V end was cut by 5 bases, the J end by 2 bases, with 15 bases between. CDR3 in DNA: TGTGCCAGCAGTTCTCCGGGGGGCGGGAACTATGGCTACACCTTC. It yields the protein CASSSPGGGNYGYTF.

The CDR3 loop reads CASSLVVGRSGTEAFF. The CDR3 nucleotides read TGTGCCAGCAGCTTAGTGGTGGGTCGTAGCGGCACTGAAGCTTTCTTT. The chain carries TRBV7-2 and TRBJ1-1, with unresolved D. Germline V CDR1 and CDR2: SGHTA, FQGNSA. Trimming removed 1 base at V and 4 bases at J, with 16 bases between. The CDR3 extends over 16 amino acids.

This chain joins TRBV4-3 and TRBJ2-2, with 9 bases that match TRBD2. Trimming took 0 bases from V and 1 from J; bases not matched to a gene: 15. This CDR3 spans 21 amino acids. CDR1 and CDR2 (germline): LGHNA, YSLEER. The CDR3 sequence is CASSQDVLAGLTILNTGELFF. CDR3 coding DNA: TGCGCCAGCAGCCAAGATGTACTAGCGGGCCTGACAATATTGAACACCGGGGAGCTGTTTTTT.

The V gene is TRBV5-1, the J gene TRBJ2-1, with 12 bases that match TRBD1. In germline, CDR1 is SGHRS, CDR2 YFSETQ. The length of the CDR3 is 17 residues. Trimming took 4 bases from V and 4 from J; bases not matched to a gene: 9. The CDR3 spells CASSRPEGQGAYNEQFF. The CDR3 DNA reads as TGCGCCAGCAGCAGACCCGAGGGACAGGGGGCGTACAATGAGCAGTTCTTC.

This clone was picked up one time. This chain links TRBV18 with TRBJ2-3, with 14 bases lining up with TRBD2. Germline loops: CDR1 KGHSH, CDR2 LQKENI. CDR3 length equals 17 residues. V lost 6 bases, J lost 6 bases, and 11 bases stayed unmatched. The CDR3 loop reads CASSVLGLAGVGDTQYF. Here the CDR3 DNA reads TGTGCCAGCTCGGTACTGGGACTAGCGGGAGTCGGGGATACGCAGTATTTT. The full variable domain, completed using reference TRBV18 and TRBJ2-3, is NAGVMQNPRHLVRRRGQEARLRCSPMKGHSHVYWYRQLPEEGLKFMVYLQKENIIDESGMPKERFSAEFPKEGPSILRIQQVVRGDSAAYFCASSVLGLAGVGDTQYFGPGTRLTVL.

This clone was observed a few times. The chain uses TRBV9 and TRBJ1-4; 8 nucleotides match TRBD1. The junction had 1 base not matched to a gene; V was cut back by 0 bases and J by 6 bases. The length of the CDR3 is 14 residues. Germline CDR1 is SGDLS and CDR2 is YYNGEE. The CDR3 DNA reads as TGTGCCAGCAGCGTAGGACAGGGGCATGAAAAACTGTTTTTT. The encoded protein is CASSVGQGHEKLFF.

The CDR3 nucleotides read TGCGCGACAGGGACTAGCGGAACTAGCACAGATACGCAGTATTTT. It translates to CATGTSGTSTDTQYF. V and J are TRBV5-1 and TRBJ2-3, with 11 bases matching TRBD2. Germline V CDR1 and CDR2: SGHRS, YFSETQ. The CDR3 totals 15 residues.

The CDR3 nucleotides read TGTGCCAGCAGCTTCCTGCAGGGTCAACCTAACTACGAGCAGTACTTC. It codes for CASSFLQGQPNYEQYF. This rearrangement joins TRBV7-8 to TRBJ2-7; maybe TRBD1 (5 bases). Germline CDR1 and CDR2: SGHVS and FQNEAQ. V was clipped by 3 bases and J by 3 bases, with 18 bases between them. This CDR3 spans 16 amino acids.

This chain links TRBV27 with TRBJ1-2, with 9 bases that match TRBD1. V was clipped by 6 bases and J by 4 bases; unmatched bases: 6. This CDR3 contains 14 residues. CDR1 is MNHEY, CDR2 SMNVEV, per germline (reference sequence). The CDR3 protein is CASRGTGRFYGYTF. Written as DNA, the CDR3 is TGTGCCAGCAGGGGGACAGGGCGATTCTATGGCTACACCTTC.

This chain uses TRBV28 with TRBJ1-1; D is uncertain. Germline CDR1 is MDHEN and CDR2 is SYDVKM. V was cut by 6 bases and J by 4 bases, with 18 bases left in between. This CDR3 is 15 amino acids long. The CDR3 spells CASRNPRVSRTEAFF. DNA for the CDR3: TGTGCCAGCAGAAACCCGAGGGTATCTCGCACTGAAGCTTTCTTT.

This rearrangement joins TRBV27 to TRBJ2-2, with TRBD1 matching 9 bases. The CDR3 covers 17 residues. The V segment lost 6 bases and the J segment 7 bases; nucleotides outside the gene matches: 15. CDR1 is MNHEY, CDR2 SMNVEV, per germline (reference sequence). The CDR3 is CASSLTLDRGWGGELFF. The CDR3 nucleotides are TGTGCCAGCAGCCTTACCCTGGACAGGGGATGGGGCGGGGAGCTGTTTTTT.

This sequence joins TRBV3-1 (or the pseudogene TRBV3-2) and TRBJ2-5; D ambiguous. V lost 0 bases and J lost 2, with 13 bases in between. Germline V gene lookup returns CDR1 LGHDT and CDR2 YNNKEL (reference sequence). This CDR3 is 16 amino acids long. The CDR3: CASSQEEQITQETQYF. The CDR3 DNA is TGTGCCAGCAGCCAAGAGGAGCAGATTACTCAAGAGACCCAGTACTTC.